These T cell receptor beta chains were read from a single sample in a study of cytomegalovirus exposure and HLA in healthy donors. Method: immunoSEQ multiplex PCR; TCRdb's copy keeps in-frame clones and lacks some. The table records fewer than 250,000 clones, around 83% of them present only once. Sequenced sample: PBMCs. The receptor source for this set is a woman between 50 and 59 years old in good health and CMV-seropositive. The CDR3 runs from the conserved cysteine through the conserved F or W. The D gene is left open where the match is weak. Size values are once, few and many counts, or a class for expanded clones, and some rows have none.

j_gene: TRBJ1-4
d_gene: .
abundance: .
v_gene: TRBV7-9
CDR3aa: CSSSWGGEKLFF
CDR3nt: TGTTCCAGCAGCTGGGGGGGGGAAAAACTGTTTTTT

j_gene: TRBJ2-3
d_gene: .
abundance: .
v_gene: TRBV7-3
CDR3aa: CASSLGRLGSTDTQYF
CDR3nt: TGTGCCAGCAGCTTAGGTCGACTAGGGAGCACAGATACGCAGTATTTT

j_gene: TRBJ2-2
d_gene: TRBD1
abundance: .
v_gene: TRBV6-5
CDR3aa: CASSWTGANTGELFF
CDR3nt: TGTGCCAGCAGTTGGACAGGGGCGAACACCGGGGAGCTGTTTTTT

j_gene: TRBJ1-1
d_gene: .
abundance: .
v_gene: TRBV19
CDR3aa: CASTPLRGNTEAFF
CDR3nt: TGTGCCAGTACCCCCCTTAGGGGGAACACTGAAGCTTTCTTT

j_gene: TRBJ2-5
d_gene: TRBD1
abundance: .
v_gene: TRBV15
CDR3aa: CATSRPQTGAQETQYF
CDR3nt: TGTGCCACCAGCAGACCCCAGACAGGGGCCCAAGAGACCCAGTACTTC

j_gene: TRBJ2-7
d_gene: TRBD1
abundance: .
v_gene: TRBV7-9
CDR3aa: CASSPLTGLLASYEQYF
CDR3nt: TGTGCCAGCAGCCCACTGACAGGGCTCCTAGCCTCCTACGAGCAGTACTTC

j_gene: TRBJ1-5
d_gene: .
abundance: .
v_gene: TRBV6-5
CDR3aa: CASSRGGVSNQPQHF
CDR3nt: TGTGCCAGCAGTCGGGGGGGAGTTAGCAATCAGCCCCAGCATTTT

j_gene: TRBJ1-5
d_gene: TRBD1
abundance: once
v_gene: TRBV19
CDR3aa: CASSGNRGQPQHF
CDR3nt: TGTGCCAGTAGTGGGAACAGGGGCCAGCCCCAGCATTTT

j_gene: TRBJ2-4
d_gene: TRBD2
abundance: few
v_gene: TRBV7-2
CDR3aa: CASSSRGSSGAKNIQYF
CDR3nt: TGTGCCAGCAGCTCTAGGGGTTCTAGCGGGGCGAAAAACATTCAGTACTTC

j_gene: TRBJ1-2
d_gene: TRBD1
abundance: .
v_gene: TRBV6-1
CDR3aa: CASSLGGQGSYGYTF
CDR3nt: TGTGCCAGCAGTCTAGGTGGACAGGGGTCCTATGGCTACACCTTC

j_gene: TRBJ1-3
d_gene: TRBD1
abundance: .
v_gene: TRBV5-1
CDR3aa: CATRQGTGGNTIYF
CDR3nt: TGCGCCACCAGACAGGGAACAGGTGGAAACACCATATATTTT

j_gene: TRBJ2-7
d_gene: .
abundance: .
v_gene: TRBV28
CDR3aa: CASSLSLAGNDYEQYF
CDR3nt: TGTGCCAGCAGTTTATCCTTGGCAGGGAATGATTACGAGCAGTACTTC

j_gene: TRBJ2-3
d_gene: .
abundance: once
v_gene: TRBV13
CDR3aa: CASSIGPRGTQYF
CDR3nt: TGTGCCAGCAGCATCGGACCTAGGGGTACGCAGTATTTT

j_gene: TRBJ1-2
d_gene: .
abundance: .
v_gene: TRBV5-1
CDR3aa: CASSLEQGDGYTF
CDR3nt: TGCGCCAGCAGCTTGGAACAGGGAGATGGCTACACCTTC

j_gene: TRBJ2-2
d_gene: TRBD1
abundance: .
v_gene: TRBV5-1
CDR3aa: CASNDRIGTGYTGELFF
CDR3nt: TGCGCCAGCAACGATCGGATAGGGACAGGGTACACCGGGGAGCTGTTTTTT

j_gene: TRBJ2-2
d_gene: TRBD1
abundance: .
v_gene: TRBV18
CDR3aa: CASSPGQGGTGELFF
CDR3nt: TGTGCCAGCTCACCAGGACAGGGAGGCACCGGGGAGCTGTTTTTT

j_gene: TRBJ1-2
d_gene: .
abundance: .
v_gene: TRBV5-6
CDR3aa: CASSLGPAGGYTF
CDR3nt: TGTGCCAGCAGCTTGGGACCGGCAGGAGGCTACACCTTC

j_gene: TRBJ2-1
d_gene: .
abundance: .
v_gene: TRBV5-1
CDR3aa: CASSLSGQYNEQFF
CDR3nt: TGCGCCAGCAGCTTGAGCGGGCAGTACAATGAGCAGTTCTTC

j_gene: TRBJ1-5
d_gene: .
abundance: once
v_gene: TRBV18
CDR3aa: CASSPGLSGGNQPQHF
CDR3nt: TGTGCCAGCTCCCCCGGCCTCAGCGGGGGCAATCAGCCCCAGCATTTT

j_gene: TRBJ1-2
d_gene: .
abundance: .
v_gene: TRBV30
CDR3aa: CAWSVLDRGYTF
CDR3nt: TGTGCCTGGAGTGTTTTGGACAGAGGCTACACCTTC

j_gene: TRBJ1-2
d_gene: .
abundance: .
v_gene: TRBV25-1
CDR3aa: CASIPREVLYYGYTF
CDR3nt: TGTGCCAGCATTCCCCGGGAAGTTCTTTACTATGGCTACACCTTC

j_gene: TRBJ1-3
d_gene: .
abundance: .
v_gene: TRBV5-1
CDR3aa: CASSLAGRPSGSGNTIYF
CDR3nt: TGCGCCAGCAGCTTGGCGGGGAGGCCTTCCGGGTCTGGAAACACCATATATTTT

j_gene: TRBJ1-3
d_gene: .
abundance: .
v_gene: TRBV9
CDR3aa: CASKETAGNTIYF
CDR3nt: TGTGCCAGCAAGGAGACAGCTGGAAACACCATATATTTT

j_gene: TRBJ1-3
d_gene: TRBD1
abundance: few
v_gene: TRBV6-4
CDR3aa: CASSWTGDSGNTIYF
CDR3nt: TGTGCCAGCAGTTGGACAGGAGACTCTGGAAACACCATATATTTT

j_gene: TRBJ1-2
d_gene: .
abundance: .
v_gene: TRBV7-9
CDR3aa: CASSLHGFGGYTF
CDR3nt: TGTGCCAGCAGCTTACACGGTTTCGGGGGCTACACCTTC

j_gene: TRBJ1-1
d_gene: TRBD1
abundance: once
v_gene: TRBV13
CDR3aa: CASSQNRGLTEAFF
CDR3nt: TGTGCCAGCAGCCAAAACAGGGGGCTGACTGAAGCTTTCTTT

j_gene: TRBJ1-3
d_gene: TRBD1
abundance: .
v_gene: TRBV5-8
CDR3aa: CASSLFGTVGNTIYF
CDR3nt: TGTGCCAGCAGCTTGTTTGGGACAGTTGGAAACACCATATATTTT

j_gene: TRBJ2-3
d_gene: TRBD1
abundance: few
v_gene: TRBV10-3
CDR3aa: CAISKPGTGGTDTQYF
CDR3nt: TGTGCCATCAGTAAGCCCGGGACAGGGGGCACAGATACGCAGTATTTT

j_gene: TRBJ2-3
d_gene: TRBD1
abundance: .
v_gene: TRBV9
CDR3aa: CASSAGTGVTDTQYF
CDR3nt: TGTGCCAGCAGTGCCGGGACAGGGGTCACAGATACGCAGTATTTT

j_gene: TRBJ1-4
d_gene: .
abundance: .
v_gene: TRBV30
CDR3aa: CAWSVTGGGGKLFF
CDR3nt: TGTGCCTGGAGTGTAACAGGCGGTGGTGGAAAACTGTTTTTT

j_gene: TRBJ2-3
d_gene: TRBD1
abundance: .
v_gene: TRBV5-1
CDR3aa: CASSDDRGRFGSTDTQYF
CDR3nt: TGCGCCAGCAGCGACGACAGGGGGCGTTTTGGATCGACAGATACGCAGTATTTT

j_gene: TRBJ1-4
d_gene: .
abundance: .
v_gene: TRBV7-9
CDR3aa: CASSLHFSTNEKLFF
CDR3nt: TGTGCCAGCAGCTTACACTTTTCAACTAATGAAAAACTGTTTTTT

j_gene: TRBJ2-1
d_gene: TRBD1
abundance: .
v_gene: TRBV19
CDR3aa: CASSIWGTGHEQFF
CDR3nt: TGTGCCAGTAGTATATGGGGGACAGGGCACGAGCAGTTCTTC

j_gene: TRBJ1-1
d_gene: .
abundance: .
v_gene: TRBV6-1
CDR3aa: CASGRGTAGTEAFF
CDR3nt: TGTGCCAGCGGGAGGGGGACGGCGGGCACTGAAGCTTTCTTT

j_gene: TRBJ1-5
d_gene: .
abundance: .
v_gene: TRBV6-1
CDR3aa: CASRETGNNQPQHF
CDR3nt: TGTGCCAGCCGTGAGACAGGAAATAATCAGCCCCAGCATTTT

j_gene: TRBJ2-2
d_gene: .
abundance: once
v_gene: TRBV7-3
CDR3aa: CASSLSRVGNTGELFF
CDR3nt: TGTGCCAGCAGCTTATCCAGGGTTGGTAACACCGGGGAGCTGTTTTTT

j_gene: TRBJ2-1
d_gene: TRBD1
abundance: .
v_gene: TRBV4-3
CDR3aa: CASSQDYFLSGTGGTYNEQFF
CDR3nt: TGCGCCAGCAGCCAAGATTATTTTCTTTCCGGGACAGGGGGCACCTACAATGAGCAGTTCTTC

j_gene: TRBJ2-3
d_gene: .
abundance: .
v_gene: TRBV14
CDR3aa: CASSQDLYTDTQYF
CDR3nt: TGTGCCAGCAGCCAAGATCTGTACACAGATACGCAGTATTTT

j_gene: TRBJ1-5
d_gene: .
abundance: few
v_gene: TRBV4-1
CDR3aa: CASSQGLWQPQHF
CDR3nt: TGCGCCAGCAGCCAAGGACTGTGGCAGCCCCAGCATTTT

j_gene: TRBJ2-5
d_gene: .
abundance: .
v_gene: TRBV7-9
CDR3aa: CASSLAEDSRETQYF
CDR3nt: TGTGCCAGCAGCTTAGCGGAGGACAGTCGGGAGACCCAGTACTTC

j_gene: TRBJ1-1
d_gene: .
abundance: .
v_gene: TRBV6-6
CDR3aa: CASSYNDLGTEAFF
CDR3nt: TGTGCCAGCAGTTACAATGACCTAGGCACTGAAGCTTTCTTT

j_gene: TRBJ1-1
d_gene: .
abundance: .
v_gene: TRBV27
CDR3aa: CASSLTRVSEAFF
CDR3nt: TGTGCCAGCAGTTTGACCAGGGTATCTGAAGCTTTCTTT

j_gene: TRBJ1-1
d_gene: .
abundance: .
v_gene: TRBV5-1
CDR3aa: CASSLAEGDTEAFF
CDR3nt: TGCGCCAGCAGCTTGGCAGAGGGGGACACTGAAGCTTTCTTT

j_gene: TRBJ1-6
d_gene: .
abundance: once
v_gene: TRBV7-2
CDR3aa: CASSREFGGSSPLHF
CDR3nt: TGTGCCAGCAGCAGAGAGTTTGGAGGCAGTTCACCCCTCCACTTT

j_gene: TRBJ2-5
d_gene: TRBD2
abundance: .
v_gene: TRBV7-6
CDR3aa: CASSIGTSGGLGETQYF
CDR3nt: TGTGCCAGCAGCATAGGGACTAGCGGGGGGCTGGGGGAGACCCAGTACTTC

j_gene: TRBJ1-1
d_gene: .
abundance: .
v_gene: TRBV9
CDR3aa: CASSAVNTEAFF
CDR3nt: TGTGCCAGCAGCGCGGTCAACACTGAAGCTTTCTTT

j_gene: TRBJ2-2
d_gene: TRBD2
abundance: .
v_gene: TRBV9
CDR3aa: CASTQRVSGTGELFF
CDR3nt: TGTGCCAGCACCCAGAGAGTTAGCGGGACCGGGGAGCTGTTTTTT

j_gene: TRBJ1-1
d_gene: TRBD1
abundance: .
v_gene: TRBV2
CDR3aa: CASNLDRGETEAFF
CDR3nt: TGTGCCAGCAACTTGGACAGGGGAGAAACTGAAGCTTTCTTT

j_gene: TRBJ2-3
d_gene: .
abundance: .
v_gene: TRBV7-2
CDR3aa: CASSPWPSTDTQYF
CDR3nt: TGTGCCAGCAGCCCCTGGCCTAGCACAGATACGCAGTATTTT